The entry that follows covers one TCR beta chain sequence. The CDR3 has 16 residues. Germline CDR1 and CDR2: SGHVS and FNYEAQ. Between the trimmed V and J ends, which lost 1 base and 2 bases, there was a span of 15 bases. This sample stems from a study of cytomegalovirus exposure and HLA in healthy donors. These donors were members of the approximately 120-subject validation cohort, a group separate from the approximately 670-subject first cohort. This table comes from immunoSEQ multiplex PCR, and its TCRdb copy is limited to in-frame clones, with some not included. Here the sample spans 100,000 to 150,000 clones, roughly 95% being singletons.

The TCR was taken from a man between 18 and 35 years old in good health and CMV-seronegative. Sequencing was performed on PBMCs. This chain connects TRBV7-6 to TRBJ2-7, with a possible D match to TRBD1 (5 bases). CDR3 nucleotides: TGTGCCAGCAGCTTAGGTCAGACAGAAGATCCCTACGAGCAGTACTTC. As protein: CASSLGQTEDPYEQYF.